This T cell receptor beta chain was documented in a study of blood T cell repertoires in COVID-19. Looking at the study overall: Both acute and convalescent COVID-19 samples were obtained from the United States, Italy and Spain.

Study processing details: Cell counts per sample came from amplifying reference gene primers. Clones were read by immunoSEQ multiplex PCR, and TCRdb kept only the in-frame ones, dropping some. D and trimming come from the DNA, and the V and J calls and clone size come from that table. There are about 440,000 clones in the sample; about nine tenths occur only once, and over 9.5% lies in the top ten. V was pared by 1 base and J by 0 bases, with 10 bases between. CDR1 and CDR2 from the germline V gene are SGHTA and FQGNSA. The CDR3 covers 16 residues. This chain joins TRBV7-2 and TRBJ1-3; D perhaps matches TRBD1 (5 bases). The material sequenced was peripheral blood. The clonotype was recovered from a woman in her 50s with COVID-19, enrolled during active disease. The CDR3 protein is CASSLDRPSSGNTIYF. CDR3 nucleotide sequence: TGTGCCAGCAGCTTAGACAGGCCGAGCTCTGGAAACACCATATATTTT.